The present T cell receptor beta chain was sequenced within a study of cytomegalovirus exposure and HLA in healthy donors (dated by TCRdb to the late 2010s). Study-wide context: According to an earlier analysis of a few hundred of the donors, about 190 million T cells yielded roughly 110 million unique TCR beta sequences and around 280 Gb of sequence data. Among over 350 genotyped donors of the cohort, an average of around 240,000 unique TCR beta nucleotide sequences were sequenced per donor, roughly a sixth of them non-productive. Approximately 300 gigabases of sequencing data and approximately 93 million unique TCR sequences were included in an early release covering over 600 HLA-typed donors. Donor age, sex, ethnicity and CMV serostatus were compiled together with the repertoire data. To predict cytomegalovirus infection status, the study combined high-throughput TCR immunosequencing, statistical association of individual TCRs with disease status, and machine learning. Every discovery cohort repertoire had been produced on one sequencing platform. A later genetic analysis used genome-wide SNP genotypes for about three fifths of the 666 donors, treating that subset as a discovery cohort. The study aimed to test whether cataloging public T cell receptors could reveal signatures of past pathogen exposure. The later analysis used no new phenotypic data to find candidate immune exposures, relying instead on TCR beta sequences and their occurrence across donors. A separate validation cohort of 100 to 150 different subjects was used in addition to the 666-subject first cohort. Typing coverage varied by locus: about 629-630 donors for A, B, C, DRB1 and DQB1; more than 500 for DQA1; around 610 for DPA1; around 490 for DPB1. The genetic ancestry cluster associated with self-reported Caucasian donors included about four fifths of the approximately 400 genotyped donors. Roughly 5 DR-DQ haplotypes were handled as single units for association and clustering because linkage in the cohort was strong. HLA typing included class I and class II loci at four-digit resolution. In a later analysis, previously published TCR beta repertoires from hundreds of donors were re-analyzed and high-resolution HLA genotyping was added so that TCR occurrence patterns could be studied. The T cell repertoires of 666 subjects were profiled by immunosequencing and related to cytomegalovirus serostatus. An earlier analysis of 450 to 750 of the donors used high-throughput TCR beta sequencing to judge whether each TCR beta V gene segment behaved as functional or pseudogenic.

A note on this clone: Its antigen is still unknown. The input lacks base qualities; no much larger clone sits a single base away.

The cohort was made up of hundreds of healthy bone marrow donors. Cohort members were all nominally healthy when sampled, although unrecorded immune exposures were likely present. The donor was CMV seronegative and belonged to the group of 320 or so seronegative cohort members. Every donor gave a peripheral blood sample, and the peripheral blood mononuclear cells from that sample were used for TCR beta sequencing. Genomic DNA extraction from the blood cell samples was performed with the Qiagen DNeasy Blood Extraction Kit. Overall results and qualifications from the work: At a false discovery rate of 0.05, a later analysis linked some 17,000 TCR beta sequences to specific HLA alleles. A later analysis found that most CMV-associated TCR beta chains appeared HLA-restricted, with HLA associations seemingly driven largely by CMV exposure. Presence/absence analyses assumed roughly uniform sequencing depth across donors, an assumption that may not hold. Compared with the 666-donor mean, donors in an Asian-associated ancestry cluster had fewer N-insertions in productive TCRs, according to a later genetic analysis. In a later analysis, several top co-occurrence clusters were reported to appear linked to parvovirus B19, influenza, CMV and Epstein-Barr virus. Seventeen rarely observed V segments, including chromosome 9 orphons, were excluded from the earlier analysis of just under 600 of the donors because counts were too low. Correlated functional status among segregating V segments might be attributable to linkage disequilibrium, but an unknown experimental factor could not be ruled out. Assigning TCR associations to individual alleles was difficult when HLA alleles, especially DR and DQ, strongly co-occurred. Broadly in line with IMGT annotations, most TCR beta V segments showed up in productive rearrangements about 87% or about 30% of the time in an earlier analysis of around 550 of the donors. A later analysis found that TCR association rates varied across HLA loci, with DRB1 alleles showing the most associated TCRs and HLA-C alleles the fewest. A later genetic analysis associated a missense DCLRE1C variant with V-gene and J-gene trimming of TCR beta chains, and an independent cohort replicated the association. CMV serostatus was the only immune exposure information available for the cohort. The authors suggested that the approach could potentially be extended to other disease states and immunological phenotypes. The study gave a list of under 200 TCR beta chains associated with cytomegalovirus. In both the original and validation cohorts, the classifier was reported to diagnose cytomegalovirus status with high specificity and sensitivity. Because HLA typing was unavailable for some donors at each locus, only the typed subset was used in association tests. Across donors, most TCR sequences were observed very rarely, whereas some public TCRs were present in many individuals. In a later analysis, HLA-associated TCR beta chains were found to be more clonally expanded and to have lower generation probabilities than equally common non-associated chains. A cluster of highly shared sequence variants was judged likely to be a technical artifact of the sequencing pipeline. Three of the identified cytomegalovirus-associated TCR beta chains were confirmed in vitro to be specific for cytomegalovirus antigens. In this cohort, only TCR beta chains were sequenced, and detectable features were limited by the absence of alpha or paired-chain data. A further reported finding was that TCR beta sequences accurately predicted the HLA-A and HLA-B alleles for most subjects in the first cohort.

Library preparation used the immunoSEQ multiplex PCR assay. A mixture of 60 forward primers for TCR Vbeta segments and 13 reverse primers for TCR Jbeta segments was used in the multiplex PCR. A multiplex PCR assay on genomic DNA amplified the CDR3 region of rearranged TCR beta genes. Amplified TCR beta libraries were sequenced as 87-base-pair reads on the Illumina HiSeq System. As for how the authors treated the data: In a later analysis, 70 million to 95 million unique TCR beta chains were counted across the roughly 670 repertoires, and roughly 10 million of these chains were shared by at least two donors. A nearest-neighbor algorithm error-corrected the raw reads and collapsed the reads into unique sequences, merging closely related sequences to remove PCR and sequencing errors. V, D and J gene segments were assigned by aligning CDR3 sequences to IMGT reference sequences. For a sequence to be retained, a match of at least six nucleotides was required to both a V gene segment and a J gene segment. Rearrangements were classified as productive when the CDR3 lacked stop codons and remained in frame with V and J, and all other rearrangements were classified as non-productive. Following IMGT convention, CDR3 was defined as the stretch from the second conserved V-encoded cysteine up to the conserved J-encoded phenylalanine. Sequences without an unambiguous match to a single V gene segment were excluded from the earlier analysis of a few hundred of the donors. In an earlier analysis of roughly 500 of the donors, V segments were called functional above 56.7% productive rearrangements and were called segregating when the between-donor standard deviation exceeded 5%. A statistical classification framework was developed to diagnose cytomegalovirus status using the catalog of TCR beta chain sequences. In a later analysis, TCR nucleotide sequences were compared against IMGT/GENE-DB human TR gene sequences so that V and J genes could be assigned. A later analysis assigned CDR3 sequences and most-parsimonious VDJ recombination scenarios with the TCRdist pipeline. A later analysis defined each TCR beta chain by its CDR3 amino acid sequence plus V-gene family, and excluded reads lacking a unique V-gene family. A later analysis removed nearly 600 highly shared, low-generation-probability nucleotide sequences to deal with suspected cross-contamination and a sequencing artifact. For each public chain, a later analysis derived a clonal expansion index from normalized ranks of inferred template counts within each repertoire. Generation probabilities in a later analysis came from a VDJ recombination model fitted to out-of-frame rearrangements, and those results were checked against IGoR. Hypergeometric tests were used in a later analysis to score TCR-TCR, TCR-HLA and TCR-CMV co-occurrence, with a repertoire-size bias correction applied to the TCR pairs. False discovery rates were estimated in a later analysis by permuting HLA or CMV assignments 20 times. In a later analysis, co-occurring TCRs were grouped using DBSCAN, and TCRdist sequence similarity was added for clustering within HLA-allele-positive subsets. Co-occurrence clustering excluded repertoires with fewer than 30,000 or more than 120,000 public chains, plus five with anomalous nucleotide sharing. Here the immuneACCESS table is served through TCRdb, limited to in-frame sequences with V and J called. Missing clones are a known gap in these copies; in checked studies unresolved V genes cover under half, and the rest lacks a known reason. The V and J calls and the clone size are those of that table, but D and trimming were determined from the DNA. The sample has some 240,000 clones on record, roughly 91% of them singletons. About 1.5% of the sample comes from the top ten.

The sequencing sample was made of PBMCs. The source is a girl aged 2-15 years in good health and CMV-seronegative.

The CDR3 region has the sequence CASAEGKNTEAFF. The DNA reads as follows: TGCGCCAGCGCGGAGGGGAAGAACACTGAAGCTTTCTTT. In this chain, TRBV5-1 is recombined with TRBJ1-1; TRBD1 could be the D gene, as 5 bases match. V is reduced by 7 bases and J by 1 base, leaving a spacing of 11 bases between them. The CDR3 numbers 13 residues from cysteine through phenylalanine. Here the CDR3 DNA is all that survives: 39 bases in frame from base 1. The germline V gene provides CDR1 SGHRS and CDR2 YFSETQ.